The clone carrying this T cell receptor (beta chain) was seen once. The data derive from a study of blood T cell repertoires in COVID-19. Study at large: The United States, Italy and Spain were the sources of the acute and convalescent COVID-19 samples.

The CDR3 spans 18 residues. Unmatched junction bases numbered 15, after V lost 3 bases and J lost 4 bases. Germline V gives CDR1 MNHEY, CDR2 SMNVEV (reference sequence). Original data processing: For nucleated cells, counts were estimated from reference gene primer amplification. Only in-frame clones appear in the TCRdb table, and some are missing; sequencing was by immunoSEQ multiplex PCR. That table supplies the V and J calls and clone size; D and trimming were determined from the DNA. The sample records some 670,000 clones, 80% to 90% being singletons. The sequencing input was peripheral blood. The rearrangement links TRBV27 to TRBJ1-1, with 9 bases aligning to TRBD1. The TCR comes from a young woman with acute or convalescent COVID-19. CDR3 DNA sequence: TGTGCCAGCAGTTTCCCCCCTCCGGGACAGGGTTCGGGCACTGAAGCTTTCTTT. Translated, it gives CASSFPPPGQGSGTEAFF.